This T cell receptor (beta chain) stems from a study of control samples from healthy donors and cancer patients. Sequenced by immunoSEQ multiplex PCR; TCRdb stores in-frame clones only, minus some. Altogether about 89,000 clones are present, around nine tenths being singletons, with the ten largest covering roughly 21%. Germline lookup yields CDR1 SQVTM and CDR2 ANQGSEA. CDR3 length: 12 amino acids. The V and J ends lost 6 bases and 2 bases, in that order; junction bases with no gene match: 4. Sequenced material: blood. This TCR was recovered from a man between 25 and 39 years old in good health. The chain carries TRBV29-1 and TRBJ2-7, with 7 bases aligning to TRBD1. CDR3 protein: CSVRDSPYEQYF. As DNA, the CDR3 is TGCAGCGTCCGGGACAGCCCCTACGAGCAGTACTTC.